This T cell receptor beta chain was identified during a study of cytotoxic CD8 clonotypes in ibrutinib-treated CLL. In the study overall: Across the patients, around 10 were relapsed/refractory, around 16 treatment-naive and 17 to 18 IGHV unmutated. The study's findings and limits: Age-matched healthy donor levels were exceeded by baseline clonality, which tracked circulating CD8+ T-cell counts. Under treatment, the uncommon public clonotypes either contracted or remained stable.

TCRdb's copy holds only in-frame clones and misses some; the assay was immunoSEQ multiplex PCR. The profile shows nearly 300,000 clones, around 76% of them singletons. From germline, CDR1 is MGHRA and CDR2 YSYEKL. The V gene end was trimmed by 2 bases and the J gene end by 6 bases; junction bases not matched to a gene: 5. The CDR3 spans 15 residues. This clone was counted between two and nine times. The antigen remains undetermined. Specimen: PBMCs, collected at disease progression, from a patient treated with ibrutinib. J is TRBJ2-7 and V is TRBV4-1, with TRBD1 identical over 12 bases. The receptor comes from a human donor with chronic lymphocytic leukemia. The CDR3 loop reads CASSQRRDRGLEQYF. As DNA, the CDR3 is TGCGCCAGCAGCCAACGCCGGGACAGGGGGCTCGAGCAGTACTTC.